This TCR beta chain comes out of a study of OX40 agonist ivuxolimab in advanced cancers. About the study: The study reported partial responses in three patients: one hepatocellular carcinoma, two cutaneous melanoma. Study-wide results and caveats: In CD8+ T cells, expanded clones were on average more numerous than in CD4+. Some nonresponders additionally presented with little normalized T-cell clonal expansion.

On this clone itself: What it binds is not known. An end of the junction does not agree with germline; a read error may underlie this.

Profiled with immunoSEQ multiplex PCR; TCRdb holds only in-frame clones, not every one. This sample has tens of thousands of clones; 65% to 85% occur once, and the top ten carry around 26%. In germline, CDR1 is SGHAT, CDR2 FQNNGV. This CDR3 is built from 18 residues. This receptor was identified in an adult with an advanced solid tumor such as melanoma, head and neck, liver or kidney cancer. The starting material was CD4+ or CD8+ T cells sorted from blood, obtained in a trial of the OX40 agonist ivuxolimab. The chain has TRBV11-2 and TRBJ2-2, with TRBD2 identical over 8 bases. The CDR3 reads CASSVESTGLVRAGELFF. CDR3 bases: TGTGCCAGCAGCGTAGAGAGCACGGGACTAGTCCGTGCCGGGGAGCTGTTTTTT.